This T cell receptor beta chain was sequenced for a study of response to subunit inactivated influenza vaccine. Study outcomes and limitations: That few new T cells are recruited by each seasonal influenza vaccination was the authors' suggestion.

Comments on this clonotype: No antigen is known for it.

The J segment lost 8 bases and the V segment lost 4 bases, leaving 5 bases of the junction unmatched. CDR1 and CDR2 from the germline V gene are SGHDN and FVKESK. The length of the CDR3 is 13 residues. TCRdb passed the RT-PCR reads through MiXCR, listing each CDR3 protein once. Of around 710,000 distinct CDR3 sequences detected, approximately 15% appear once; the ten largest clones hold 5.5% to 8%. The source was PBMCs from blood, collected around two weeks before vaccination. The J gene is TRBJ2-1, the V gene TRBV14; 7 bases are a match to TRBD2. This TCR was sampled from a man aged 45-65 years who received an inactivated influenza vaccine. CDR3 sequence reads: CASSRDSGHEQFF. For the CDR3, the DNA is TGTGCCAGCAGCCGAGATAGCGGGCATGAGCAGTTCTTC.